The 5 T cell receptor beta chains given below trace back to one sample, sequenced in a study of molecular identifiers for immune sequencing clone quantification. TCRdb fed the PCR reads into MiXCR, producing one record per CDR3 protein. The repertoire includes about 630,000 distinct CDR3 sequences, less than 30% of them detected once, and 0.6% to 0.9% sits in the top ten. The source material was naive CD8+ T cells from blood, with Jurkat cell RNA spiked in. Specified subset: FACS-sorted CD8+CD4-CCR7+CD45RA+ naive T cells. Receptor source: a human donor in good health. Some libraries in this study had Jurkat cell RNA spiked in.

This clonotype came up many times. The genes are TRBV14 and TRBJ1-4, with 7 bases that match TRBD1. Germline CDR1 SGHDN, CDR2 FVKESK. Germline trimming cut 4 bases from V and 7 bases from J; bases unmatched to any gene: 12. CDR3 length: 16 residues. The CDR3 sequence: CASSPRQGRLREKLFF. The CDR3 DNA sequence: TGTGCCAGCAGCCCGCGACAGGGAAGGTTACGTGAAAAACTGTTTTTT.

The gene calls are TRBV9 and TRBJ2-7, with D possibly being TRBD1 (5 bases). CDR1 is SGDLS and CDR2 is YYNGEE in the germline V gene. Trimming stripped 4 bases from V and 1 base from J, with 9 bases between. The CDR3 is 13 residues long. The CDR3 bases are TGTGCCAGCAGCCGGACAAATTCCTACGAGCAGTACTTC. Translated: CASSRTNSYEQYF.

The table lists this clonotype with a few counts. The chain joins TRBV5-6 to TRBJ1-6, with D possibly TRBD1 on 5 matching bases. The CDR3 contains 14 residues. Germline CDR1 reads SGHDT; CDR2 reads YYEEEE. Trimming shortened V by 1 base and J by 10 bases, and 12 bases separated the two germline ends. This chain's CDR3 is CASSLQGNRSPLHF. The CDR3 region has the DNA TGTGCCAGCAGCTTGCAGGGAAATCGGTCACCCCTCCACTTT.

The rearrangement joins TRBV7-2 to TRBJ2-7, with TRBD2 matching over 12 bases. From germline, CDR1 is SGHTA and CDR2 FQGNSA. The trim removed 5 bases at V and 4 bases at J, leaving 6 bases unmatched. The CDR3 is made up of 15 amino acids. CDR3: CASSKTSGGMYEQYF. The CDR3 coding sequence is TGTGCCAGCAGCAAAACTAGCGGGGGGATGTACGAGCAGTACTTC.

The V and J genes are TRBV7-6 and TRBJ2-3; 7 nucleotides align to TRBD2. The trim removed 7 bases at V and 3 bases at J, leaving 16 bases unmatched. CDR3 size: 17 residues. Germline V gene data show CDR1 as SGHVS and CDR2 as FNYEAQ. The CDR3 sequence: CASTLPPGLPITDTQYF. CDR3 DNA: TGTGCCAGCACACTACCCCCGGGACTACCTATTACAGATACGCAGTATTTT.